Each of the 20 T cell receptor beta chains below was sequenced from the same sample in a study of CD8 T cells in ankylosing spondylitis. TCRdb ran MiXCR on the 5' RACE reads and lists one entry per CDR3 protein. Here the sample spans some 27,000 distinct CDR3 sequences, 5.3% being singletons. The specimen was blood, either unsorted or a sorted T cell fraction (not recorded which). These receptors were collected from a female donor with ankylosing spondylitis or in good health (not recorded which).

This clonotype has at least ten counts. The V gene is TRBV9, the J gene TRBJ2-1, with 16 positions matching TRBD2. CDR3 length: 23 residues. Germline CDR1 and CDR2: SGDLS and YYNGEE. Trimming took 1 base from V and 3 from J; bases not matched to a gene: 19. The CDR3 protein is CASSVRGGKGGLAGGPIYNEQFF. In DNA, the CDR3 is TGTGCCAGCAGCGTACGGGGAGGGAAGGGGGGACTAGCGGGAGGGCCCATCTACAATGAGCAGTTCTTC.

The sample holds a few counts of this clonotype. The V gene is TRBV9, the J gene TRBJ1-5; D remains ambiguous. V was cut by 3 bases and J by 3 bases, with 7 bases left in between. The CDR3 is 13 residues long. Germline assignment: CDR1 SGDLS and CDR2 YYNGEE. CDR3 DNA sequence: TGTGCCAGCAGCGACAGCCCCAATCAGCCCCAGCATTTT. This translates into CASSDSPNQPQHF.

This sequence joins TRBV9 and TRBJ2-1; 10 nucleotides agree with TRBD2. The CDR3 consists of 15 residues. With V trimmed by 2 bases and J by 9 bases, 8 bases remained unmatched. Per the germline V gene, CDR1 is SGDLS and CDR2 is YYNGEE. CDR3 in amino acids: CASSVFPAGGAEQFF. The DNA of the CDR3 is TGTGCCAGCAGCGTCTTTCCAGCGGGAGGGGCTGAGCAGTTCTTC.

The chain links TRBV9 to TRBJ2-7; maybe TRBD2 (6 bases). V shed 3 bases and J shed 0 bases, with 13 bases lying between them. CDR1 and CDR2 (germline): SGDLS, YYNGEE. This CDR3 region has 15 residues. This CDR3 is CASSATGTASYEQYF. The CDR3 nucleotides read TGTGCCAGCAGCGCCACTGGGACTGCCTCCTACGAGCAGTACTTC.

This clonotype was counted many times. The rearrangement links TRBV9 to TRBJ2-2; D gene unclear. CDR1 SGDLS and CDR2 YYNGEE come from the germline V gene. Trimming removed 1 base at V and 2 bases at J, with 9 bases between. The CDR3 sequence is 15 residues long. CDR3 in amino acids: CASSVTTLNTGELFF. The CDR3 DNA sequence: TGTGCCAGCAGCGTAACCACCTTAAACACCGGGGAGCTGTTTTTT.

This clonotype was seen at least ten times. The rearrangement links TRBV9 to TRBJ2-7, with TRBD2 matching 8 bases. V shed 2 bases and J 6 bases; nucleotides not matched to a gene: 10. This CDR3 region has 15 residues. CDR1 is SGDLS and CDR2 is YYNGEE in the germline V gene. Written as DNA, the CDR3 is TGTGCCAGCAGCGTTTCAGCGGGAGAGGTCGGCGAGCAGTACTTC. It codes for CASSVSAGEVGEQYF.

The chain employs TRBV9 and TRBJ2-7; possibly TRBD2 for D (5 bases). V gave up 0 bases and J gave up 2 bases, with 12 bases separating them. Germline assignment: CDR1 SGDLS and CDR2 YYNGEE. This CDR3 is built from 15 residues. In DNA form, the CDR3 reads TGTGCCAGCAGCGTAGATGGTAGCGTAGCCTACGAGCAGTACTTC. This translates into CASSVDGSVAYEQYF. Variable domain in full (rest from reference TRBV9 and TRBJ2-7): DSGVTQTPKHLITATGQRVTLRCSPRSGDLSVYWYQQSLDQGLQFLIQYYNGEERAKGNILERFSAQQFPDLHSELNLSSLELGDSALYFCASSVDGSVAYEQYFGPGTRLTVT.

This clonotype was picked up many times. The chain links TRBV9 to TRBJ1-3; no clear D. Trimming took off 3 bases at V and 0 bases at J, with 7 bases between the two ends. Germline lookup yields CDR1 SGDLS and CDR2 YYNGEE. The CDR3 has 14 amino acids. The CDR3 region has the DNA TGTGCCAGCAGCGCAGGTTACTCTGGAAACACCATATATTTT. Residues: CASSAGYSGNTIYF.

The sample holds many counts of this clonotype. This chain connects TRBV9 to TRBJ2-2, with no clear D. The germline CDR1 and CDR2 sequences are SGDLS and YYNGEE. Trimming cost V 1 base and J 6 bases, with 7 bases left between them. This CDR3 has 13 amino acids. The CDR3 coding sequence is TGTGCCAGCAGCGTAAGTGACGCCGGGGAGCTGTTTTTT. Protein product: CASSVSDAGELFF.

This clonotype came up many times. The chain has TRBV9 and TRBJ2-3, with 8 nucleotides matching TRBD2. V was pared by 2 bases and J by 3 bases, with 11 bases of the junction left unmatched. Germline CDR1 and CDR2: SGDLS and YYNGEE. The CDR3 has 17 residues. CDR3 region: CASSVAGGLFPTDTQYF. The CDR3 DNA is TGTGCCAGCAGCGTGGCGGGGGGCCTTTTTCCGACAGATACGCAGTATTTT.

This clonotype was seen ten or more times. V is TRBV9 and J is TRBJ2-1; 10 bases agree with TRBD1. This CDR3 has 16 residues. Trimming removed 0 bases from V and 9 bases from J; junction bases left unmatched: 9. Germline CDR1 reads SGDLS; CDR2 reads YYNGEE. The CDR3 DNA is TGTGCCAGCAGCGTAGGTGTAAGAGGGACAGGGGTTGAGCAGTTCTTC. Amino acids: CASSVGVRGTGVEQFF.

This clonotype was counted ten times or more. The chain uses TRBV9 and TRBJ2-1; D perhaps matches TRBD2 (6 bases). The CDR3 is 16 residues long. Germline CDR1 and CDR2: SGDLS and YYNGEE. V was trimmed by 3 bases and J by 8 bases, leaving 21 bases between them. CDR3 coding DNA: TGTGCCAGCAGCGGCGCAGTAGGGACTTATTCGCATGAGCAGTTCTTC. Amino acids: CASSGAVGTYSHEQFF.

This clonotype was counted at least ten times. The chain combines TRBV9 with TRBJ2-1; 11 bases fit TRBD2. Germline V gene sequence: CDR1 SGDLS, CDR2 YYNGEE. The CDR3 is made up of 14 amino acids. Trimming removed 3 bases from V and 5 bases from J; junction bases left unmatched: 1. This CDR3 reads CASSATSGDNEQFF. For the CDR3, the DNA is TGTGCCAGCAGCGCGACTAGCGGGGACAATGAGCAGTTCTTC.

This clonotype was observed a handful of times. This sequence joins TRBV9 and TRBJ2-7, with 7 bases that match TRBD1. Germline values: CDR1 SGDLS, CDR2 YYNGEE. Unmatched junction bases numbered 5, after V lost 0 bases and J lost 2 bases. This CDR3 has 15 residues. CDR3 in amino acids: CASSVEQGPTYEQYF. The DNA of the CDR3 is TGTGCCAGCAGCGTAGAACAGGGGCCCACCTACGAGCAGTACTTC.

This clonotype was found once. V usage is TRBV9 and J usage is TRBJ2-2; 12 bases fit TRBD2. The germline V gene has CDR1 SGDLS and CDR2 YYNGEE. This CDR3 is 18 amino acids long. V dropped 3 bases and J dropped 4; count of bases not matched to a gene: 10. The CDR3 nucleotides read TGTGCCAGCAGCGCCCGACTAGCGGGGGTAACTCTCACCGGGGAGCTGTTTTTT. It codes for CASSARLAGVTLTGELFF.

This clonotype has a count of ten or more. This sequence joins TRBV9 and TRBJ2-2; TRBD1 matches 9 bases. CDR3 length equals 15 residues. The V gene's germline CDR1 is SGDLS and CDR2 YYNGEE. Unmatched junction bases numbered 3, after V lost 0 bases and J lost 6 bases. The CDR3 sequence: CASSVVGQGPGELFF. CDR3 sequence (DNA): TGTGCCAGCAGCGTAGTGGGACAGGGACCCGGGGAGCTGTTTTTT.

The sample holds many counts of this clonotype. The chain joins TRBV9 to TRBJ2-7; D is unclear. This CDR3 spans 15 amino acids. From germline, CDR1 is SGDLS and CDR2 YYNGEE. The V end was cut by 2 bases, the J end by 0 bases, with 12 bases between. The CDR3 DNA reads TGTGCCAGCAGCGTCGACACAACTTACTCCTACGAGCAGTACTTC. Its translation is CASSVDTTYSYEQYF.

The table lists this clonotype with many counts. V and J are TRBV9 and TRBJ2-5; 7 nucleotides match TRBD1. Germline-derived CDR1 and CDR2 are SGDLS and YYNGEE. V lost 4 bases, J lost 5 bases, and 5 bases stayed unmatched. CDR3 length: 13 amino acids. The CDR3 here is CASSPTGVETQYF. CDR3 DNA: TGTGCCAGCAGCCCTACAGGGGTGGAGACCCAGTACTTC.

This clonotype rates as medium-sized. This chain links TRBV9 with TRBJ1-5; D may be TRBD1 (5 bases). The CDR3 spans 14 residues. V was cut by 2 bases and J by 1 base, with 7 bases left in between. CDR1 is SGDLS, CDR2 YYNGEE, per germline. The CDR3 spells CASSVGLSNQPQHF. The CDR3 nucleotides read TGTGCCAGCAGCGTGGGACTAAGCAATCAGCCCCAGCATTTT. Full variable domain (outside the CDR3, taken from reference TRBV9 and TRBJ1-5): DSGVTQTPKHLITATGQRVTLRCSPRSGDLSVYWYQQSLDQGLQFLIQYYNGEERAKGNILERFSAQQFPDLHSELNLSSLELGDSALYFCASSVGLSNQPQHFGDGTRLSIL.

This clonotype appeared many times. This chain uses TRBV9 with TRBJ1-6, with D unclear. CDR3 length: 14 residues. V dropped 5 bases and J dropped 7 bases, with 13 bases sitting between them. Germline CDR1 SGDLS, CDR2 YYNGEE. The DNA for the CDR3 is TGTGCCAGCAGTGAGAGGACGGGAAATTCACCCCTCCACTTT. It specifies CASSERTGNSPLHF.